The present entry profiles one T cell receptor (beta chain) with its context. The data are from a study of CXCR3-negative and CXCR3-positive naive CD8 T cells. Germline CDR1 is MNHEY and CDR2 is SVGAGI. CDR3 size: 14 residues. Researchers prepared the TRB cDNA libraries using 5' RACE with UMI labels. TCRdb re-called the 5' RACE reads; one entry per CDR3 protein, DNA not given. In all, the sample yields more than 40,000 distinct CDR3 sequences. This chain joins TRBV6-5 and TRBJ1-2. Sequencing used naive CXCR3- CD8+ T cells from blood. Documented subset: CD45RO-CCR7+CD27+CD95- naive CD8+ T cells lacking CXCR3 (TNR3-). The clonotype comes from a human donor in good health. Some clones in this sample may be carry-over from other donors' samples. The CDR3 sequence is CASSLSTNPDGYTF.